The 2 T cell receptor beta chains below come from one sample, sequenced in a study of control samples from healthy donors and cancer patients. Method: immunoSEQ multiplex PCR; TCRdb's copy keeps in-frame clones and lacks some. Of fewer than 200,000 clones in the sample, roughly 92% were seen once. What was sequenced was blood. These receptors were collected from a man aged 25 to 40 in good health.

This sequence joins TRBV29-1 and TRBJ1-6; D remains ambiguous. Trimming shortened V by 5 bases and J by 6 bases, and 11 bases separated the two germline ends. Germline V CDR1 and CDR2: SQVTM, ANQGSEA. There are 13 residues in the CDR3. Written as DNA, the CDR3 is TGCAGCGTTCGTGTCGGTATTAATTCACCCCTCCACTTT. The encoded protein is CSVRVGINSPLHF. Variable domain in full (rest from reference TRBV29-1 and TRBJ1-6): SAVISQKPSRDICQRGTSLTIQCQVDSQVTMMFWYRQQPGQSLTLIATANQGSEATYESGFVIDKFPISRPNLTFSTLTVSNMSPEDSSIYLCSVRVGINSPLHFGNGTRLTVT.

The chain has TRBV29-1 and TRBJ2-1, with 8 bases that match TRBD2. This CDR3 is 15 amino acids long. Per germline, CDR1 SQVTM and CDR2 ANQGSEA. Trimming cost V 7 bases and J 6 bases; bases outside gene matches: 14. CDR3 coding DNA: TGCAGCGCACCGGGCGGGGGGCAGTCCGGCAATGAGCAGTTCTTC. Amino acids: CSAPGGGQSGNEQFF.